This TCR beta chain stems from a study of CD8 T cells in Susac syndrome. In its sample, this clonotype was seen a few times. V was clipped by 4 bases and J by 4 bases, with 9 bases between them. The CDR3 has 12 residues. Germline-derived CDR1 and CDR2 are SGDLS and YYNGEE. RNA amounts of 0.5 to 1 ug underwent reverse transcription with random hexamers. Amplification of TCR beta CDR3 across 54 Vbeta and 13 Jbeta was performed with immunoSEQ multiplex PCR. TCRdb independently ran MiXCR on the immunoSEQ multiplex PCR reads; one entry per CDR3 protein. The sample contains 330,000 or so distinct CDR3 sequences, approximately 85% of which appear only once.

The clonotype originates from a human donor with multiple sclerosis. The specimen sequenced was CD8+ T cells from PBMCs. The rearrangement links TRBV9 to TRBJ2-7; D possibly corresponds to TRBD2 (6 bases). This CDR3 reads CASSPDYYEQYF. The CDR3 DNA reads as TGTGCCAGCAGCCCGGACTATTACGAGCAGTACTTC.